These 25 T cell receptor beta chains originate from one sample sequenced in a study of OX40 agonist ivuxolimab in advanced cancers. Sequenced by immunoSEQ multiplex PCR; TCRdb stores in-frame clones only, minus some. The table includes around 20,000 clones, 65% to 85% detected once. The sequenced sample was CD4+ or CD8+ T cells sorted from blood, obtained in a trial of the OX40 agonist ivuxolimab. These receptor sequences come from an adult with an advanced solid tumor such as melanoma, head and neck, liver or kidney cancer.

The CDR3 sequence: CASSPDTGGIAADTQYF. CDR3 sequence (DNA): TGCGCCAGCAGCCCTGACACAGGGGGAATTGCTGCAGATACGCAGTATTTT. The V and J genes are TRBV4-3 and TRBJ2-3; 8 nucleotides line up with TRBD1. V was pared by 4 bases and J by 4 bases, with 13 bases of the junction left unmatched. This CDR3 region has 17 residues. Per the germline V gene, CDR1 is LGHNA and CDR2 is YSLEER.

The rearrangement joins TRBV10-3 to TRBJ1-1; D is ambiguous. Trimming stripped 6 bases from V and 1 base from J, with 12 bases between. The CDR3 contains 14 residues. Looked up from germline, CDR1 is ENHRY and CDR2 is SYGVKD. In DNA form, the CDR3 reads TGTGCCATCAGGGAGACACAGCGGAACACTGAAGCTTTCTTT. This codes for CAIRETQRNTEAFF.

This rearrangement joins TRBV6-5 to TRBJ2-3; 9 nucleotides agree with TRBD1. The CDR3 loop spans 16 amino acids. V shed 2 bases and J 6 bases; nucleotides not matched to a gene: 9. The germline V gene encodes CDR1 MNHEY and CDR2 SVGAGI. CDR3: CASSYREDRGDDTQYF. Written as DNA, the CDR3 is TGTGCCAGCAGTTACCGCGAGGACAGGGGAGACGATACGCAGTATTTT.

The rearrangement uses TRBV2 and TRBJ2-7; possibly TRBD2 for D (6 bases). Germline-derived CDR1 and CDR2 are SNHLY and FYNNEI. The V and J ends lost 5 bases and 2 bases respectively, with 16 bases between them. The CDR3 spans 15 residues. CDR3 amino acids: CASSPSWGLAYEQYF. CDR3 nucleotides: TGTGCCAGCAGTCCCTCATGGGGACTGGCCTACGAGCAGTACTTC.

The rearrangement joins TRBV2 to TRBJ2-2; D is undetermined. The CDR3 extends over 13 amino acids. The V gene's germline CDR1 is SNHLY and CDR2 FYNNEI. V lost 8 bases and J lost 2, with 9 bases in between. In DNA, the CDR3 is TGTGCCAGCGACCCCTCCAACACCGGGGAGCTGTTTTTT. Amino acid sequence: CASDPSNTGELFF.

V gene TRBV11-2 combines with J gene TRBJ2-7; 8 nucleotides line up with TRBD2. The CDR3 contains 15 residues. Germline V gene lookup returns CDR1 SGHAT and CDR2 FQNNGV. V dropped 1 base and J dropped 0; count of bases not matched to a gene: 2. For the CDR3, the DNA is TGTGCCAGCAGCTTAGCGGCGGGGGGCTCCTACGAGCAGTACTTC. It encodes CASSLAAGGSYEQYF.

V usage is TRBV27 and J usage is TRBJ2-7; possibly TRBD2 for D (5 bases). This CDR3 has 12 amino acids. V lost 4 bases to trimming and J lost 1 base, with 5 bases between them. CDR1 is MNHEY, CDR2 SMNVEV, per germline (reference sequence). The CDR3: CASSSGSYEQYF. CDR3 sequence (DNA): TGTGCCAGCAGTTCGGGGTCCTACGAGCAGTACTTC.

CDR3 coding DNA: TGCGCCAGCAGCCAAACCGGGACAGGGTACTCACCCCTCCACTTT. Translated, it gives CASSQTGTGYSPLHF. The chain couples TRBV4-3 to TRBJ1-6; 9 bases align to TRBD1. This CDR3 has 15 amino acids. J was trimmed by 10 bases and V by 2 bases; bases with no gene match: 6. The germline CDR1 and CDR2 sequences are LGHNA and YSLEER.

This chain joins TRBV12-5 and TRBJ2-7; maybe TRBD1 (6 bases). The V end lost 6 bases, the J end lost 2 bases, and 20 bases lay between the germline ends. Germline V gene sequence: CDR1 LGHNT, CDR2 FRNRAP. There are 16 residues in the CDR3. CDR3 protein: CASGLSPGQITYEQYF. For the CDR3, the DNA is TGTGCTAGTGGACTATCCCCTGGACAGATAACCTACGAGCAGTACTTC.

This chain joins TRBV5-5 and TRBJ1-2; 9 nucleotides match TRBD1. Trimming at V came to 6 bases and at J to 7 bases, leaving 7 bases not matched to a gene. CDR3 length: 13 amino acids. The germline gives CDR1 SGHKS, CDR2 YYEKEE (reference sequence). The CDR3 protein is CASNRGTGRGYTF. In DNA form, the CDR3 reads TGTGCCAGCAACCGAGGGACAGGGCGTGGCTACACCTTC. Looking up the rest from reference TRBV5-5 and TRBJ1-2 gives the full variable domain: DAGVTQSPTHLIKTRGQQVTLRCSPISGHKSVSWYQQVLGQGPQFIFQYYEKEERGRGNFPDRFSARQFPNYSSELNVNALLLGDSALYLCASNRGTGRGYTFGSGTRLTVV.

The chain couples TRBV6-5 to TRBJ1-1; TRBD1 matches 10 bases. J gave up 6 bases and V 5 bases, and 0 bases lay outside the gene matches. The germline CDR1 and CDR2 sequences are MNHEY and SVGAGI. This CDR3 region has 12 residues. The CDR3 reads CASSDRGPEAFF. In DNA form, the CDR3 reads TGTGCCAGCAGTGACAGGGGGCCTGAAGCTTTCTTT.

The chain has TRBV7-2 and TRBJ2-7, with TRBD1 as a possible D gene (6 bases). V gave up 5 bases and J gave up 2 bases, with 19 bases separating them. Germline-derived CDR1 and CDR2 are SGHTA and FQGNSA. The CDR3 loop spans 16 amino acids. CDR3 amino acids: CASSPRQGPKPYEQYF. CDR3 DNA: TGTGCCAGCAGCCCCCGGCAGGGGCCGAAGCCCTACGAGCAGTACTTC.

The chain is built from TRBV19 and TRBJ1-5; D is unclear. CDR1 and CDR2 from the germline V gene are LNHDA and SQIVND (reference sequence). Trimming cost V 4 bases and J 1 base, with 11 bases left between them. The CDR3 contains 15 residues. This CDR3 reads CASSTRGGSNQPQHF. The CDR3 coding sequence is TGTGCCAGTAGTACCCGAGGAGGAAGCAATCAGCCCCAGCATTTT.

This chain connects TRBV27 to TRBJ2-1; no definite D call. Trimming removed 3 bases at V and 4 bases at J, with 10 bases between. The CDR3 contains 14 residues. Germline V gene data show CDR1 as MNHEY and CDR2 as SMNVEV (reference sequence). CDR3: CASSFWGIYNEQFF. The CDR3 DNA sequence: TGTGCCAGCAGTTTCTGGGGAATTTACAATGAGCAGTTCTTC.

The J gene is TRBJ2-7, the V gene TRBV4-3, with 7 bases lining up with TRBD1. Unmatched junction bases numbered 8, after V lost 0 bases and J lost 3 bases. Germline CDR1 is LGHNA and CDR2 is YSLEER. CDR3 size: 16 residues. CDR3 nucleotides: TGCGCCAGCAGCCAAGAATTTATGGGACAGTACTACGAGCAGTACTTC. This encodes CASSQEFMGQYYEQYF.

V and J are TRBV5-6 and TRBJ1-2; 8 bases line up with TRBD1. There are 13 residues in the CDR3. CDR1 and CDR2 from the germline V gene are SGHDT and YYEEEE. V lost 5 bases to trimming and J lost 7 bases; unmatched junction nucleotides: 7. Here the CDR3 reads CASRVTGESGYTF. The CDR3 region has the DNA TGTGCCAGCAGAGTGACAGGGGAGAGTGGCTACACCTTC.

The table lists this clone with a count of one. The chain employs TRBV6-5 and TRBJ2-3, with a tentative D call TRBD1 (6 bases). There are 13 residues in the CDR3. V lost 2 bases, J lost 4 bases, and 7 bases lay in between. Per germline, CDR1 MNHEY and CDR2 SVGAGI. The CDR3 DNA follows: TGTGCCAGCAGTTACGGGGGCCCAGATACGCAGTATTTT. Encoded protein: CASSYGGPDTQYF.

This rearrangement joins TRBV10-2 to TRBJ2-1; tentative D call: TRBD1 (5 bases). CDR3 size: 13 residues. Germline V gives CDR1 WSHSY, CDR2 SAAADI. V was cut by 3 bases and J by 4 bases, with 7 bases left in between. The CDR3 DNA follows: TGCGCCAGCAGTGAAGGGGCTTACAATGAGCAGTTCTTC. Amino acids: CASSEGAYNEQFF.

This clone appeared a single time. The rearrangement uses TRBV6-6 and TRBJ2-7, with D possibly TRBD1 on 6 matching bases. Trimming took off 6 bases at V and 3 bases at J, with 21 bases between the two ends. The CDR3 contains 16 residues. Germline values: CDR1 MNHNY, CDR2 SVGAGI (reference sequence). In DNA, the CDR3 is TGTGCCAGCAGCTCCTTGCAGGGGCGAAGCCTCTACGAGCAGTACTTC. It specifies CASSSLQGRSLYEQYF.

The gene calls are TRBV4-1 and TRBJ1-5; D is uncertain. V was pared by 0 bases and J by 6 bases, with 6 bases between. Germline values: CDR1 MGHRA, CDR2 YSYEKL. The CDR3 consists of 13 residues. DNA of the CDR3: TGCGCCAGCAGCCAAGATCGGGGTCAGCCCCAGCATTTT. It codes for CASSQDRGQPQHF.

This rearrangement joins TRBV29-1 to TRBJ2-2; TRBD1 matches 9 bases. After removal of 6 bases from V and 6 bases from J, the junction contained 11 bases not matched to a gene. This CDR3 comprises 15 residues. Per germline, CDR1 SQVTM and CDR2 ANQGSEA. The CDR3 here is CSVEPGQGLAGELFF. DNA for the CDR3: TGCAGCGTAGAACCGGGACAGGGACTGGCCGGGGAGCTGTTTTTT.

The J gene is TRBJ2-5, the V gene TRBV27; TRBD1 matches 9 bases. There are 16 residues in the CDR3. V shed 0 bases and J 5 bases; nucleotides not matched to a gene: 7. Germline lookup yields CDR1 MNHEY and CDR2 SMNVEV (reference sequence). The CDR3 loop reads CASSLSPGTGMETQYF. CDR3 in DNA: TGTGCCAGCAGTTTATCTCCGGGGACAGGGATGGAGACCCAGTACTTC.

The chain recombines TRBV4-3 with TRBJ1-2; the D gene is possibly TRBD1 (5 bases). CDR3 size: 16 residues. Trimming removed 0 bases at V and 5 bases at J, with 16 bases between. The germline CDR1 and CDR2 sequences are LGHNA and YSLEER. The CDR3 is CASSQDGSGTLYGYTF. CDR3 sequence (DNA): TGCGCCAGCAGCCAAGACGGGAGTGGGACCCTTTATGGCTACACCTTC.

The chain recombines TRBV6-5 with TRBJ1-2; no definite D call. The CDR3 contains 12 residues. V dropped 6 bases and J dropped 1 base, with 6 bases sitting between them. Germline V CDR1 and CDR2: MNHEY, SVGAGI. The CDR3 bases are TGTGCCAGCAGACCAAATAACTATGGCTACACCTTC. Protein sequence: CASRPNNYGYTF.

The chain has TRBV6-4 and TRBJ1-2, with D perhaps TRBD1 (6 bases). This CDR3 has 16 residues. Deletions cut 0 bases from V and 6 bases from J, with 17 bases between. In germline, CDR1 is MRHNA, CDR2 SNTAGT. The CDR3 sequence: CASSDSLGAPLDGYTF. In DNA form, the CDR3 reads TGTGCCAGCAGTGACTCACTGGGGGCTCCTCTAGATGGCTACACCTTC.